This TCR beta chain was identified during a study of blood T cell repertoires in COVID-19. Generated by immunoSEQ multiplex PCR, the TCRdb table keeps only in-frame clones and is missing some. The repertoire includes roughly 300,000 clones, 92% of them detected once, and 18% sits in the top ten. Cohort 3 donors were reported recovered after two negative PCRs, clearance, or symptom resolution. V lost 4 bases, J lost 9 bases, and 16 bases lay in between. The V gene's germline CDR1 is LGHDT and CDR2 YNNKEL (reference sequence). The CDR3 loop spans 14 amino acids. Input material: PBMCs or T cells enriched from blood (not recorded which). The rearrangement links TRBV3-1 (or the pseudogene TRBV3-2) to TRBJ2-1; D is possibly TRBD1 (6 bases). The receptor was derived from a woman under 40 who had recovered from COVID-19. In nucleotides, the CDR3 is TGTGCCAGCAGCCCCCTGGACAGTTCGAGTGAGCAGTTCTTC. Protein: CASSPLDSSSEQFF.